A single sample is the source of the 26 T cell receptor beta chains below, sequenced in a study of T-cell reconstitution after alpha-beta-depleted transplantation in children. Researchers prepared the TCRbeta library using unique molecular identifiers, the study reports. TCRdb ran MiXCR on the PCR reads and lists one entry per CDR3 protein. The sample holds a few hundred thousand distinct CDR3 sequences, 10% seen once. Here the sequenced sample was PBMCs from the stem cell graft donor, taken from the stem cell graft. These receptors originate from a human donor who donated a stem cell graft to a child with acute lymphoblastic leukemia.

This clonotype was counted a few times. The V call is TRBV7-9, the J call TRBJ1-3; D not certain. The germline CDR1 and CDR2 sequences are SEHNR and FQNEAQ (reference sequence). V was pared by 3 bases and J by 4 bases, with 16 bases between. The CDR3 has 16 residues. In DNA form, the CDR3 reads TGTGCCAGCAGCTTCTGGACGGGGTCGGAGGGAAACACCATATATTTT. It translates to CASSFWTGSEGNTIYF.

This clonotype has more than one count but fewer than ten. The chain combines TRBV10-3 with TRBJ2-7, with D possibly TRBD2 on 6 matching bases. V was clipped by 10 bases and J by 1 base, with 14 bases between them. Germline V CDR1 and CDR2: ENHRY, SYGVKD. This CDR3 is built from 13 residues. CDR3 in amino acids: CASQRVPSYEQYF. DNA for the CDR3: TGTGCCAGCCAGCGGGTACCTTCCTACGAGCAGTACTTC.

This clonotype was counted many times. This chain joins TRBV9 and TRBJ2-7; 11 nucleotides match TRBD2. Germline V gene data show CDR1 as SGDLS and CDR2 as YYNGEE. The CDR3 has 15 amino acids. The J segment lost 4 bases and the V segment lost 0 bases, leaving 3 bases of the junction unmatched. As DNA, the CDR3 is TGTGCCAGCAGCGTAGAGCCTAGCGGGAGGTACGAGCAGTACTTC. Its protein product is CASSVEPSGRYEQYF.

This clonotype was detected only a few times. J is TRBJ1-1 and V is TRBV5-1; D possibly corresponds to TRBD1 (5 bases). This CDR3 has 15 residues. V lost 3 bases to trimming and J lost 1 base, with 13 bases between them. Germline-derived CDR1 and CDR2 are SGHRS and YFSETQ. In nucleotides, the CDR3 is TGCGCCAGCAGCTCAGGATCTACAGGGAACACTGAAGCTTTCTTT. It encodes CASSSGSTGNTEAFF.

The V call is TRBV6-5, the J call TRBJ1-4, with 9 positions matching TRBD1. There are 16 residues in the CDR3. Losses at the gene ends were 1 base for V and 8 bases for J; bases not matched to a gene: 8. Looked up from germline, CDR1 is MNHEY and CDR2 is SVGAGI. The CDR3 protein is CASSYFRTGVKEKLFF. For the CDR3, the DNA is TGTGCCAGCAGTTACTTCCGGACAGGGGTAAAGGAAAAACTGTTTTTT.

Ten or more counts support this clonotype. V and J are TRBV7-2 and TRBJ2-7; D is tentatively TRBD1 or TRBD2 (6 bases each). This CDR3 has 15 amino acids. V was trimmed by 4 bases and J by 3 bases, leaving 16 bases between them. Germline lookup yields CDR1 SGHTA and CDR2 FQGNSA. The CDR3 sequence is CASSSRGGNSYEQYF. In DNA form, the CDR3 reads TGTGCCAGCAGCTCCAGAGGGGGGAACAGCTACGAGCAGTACTTC.

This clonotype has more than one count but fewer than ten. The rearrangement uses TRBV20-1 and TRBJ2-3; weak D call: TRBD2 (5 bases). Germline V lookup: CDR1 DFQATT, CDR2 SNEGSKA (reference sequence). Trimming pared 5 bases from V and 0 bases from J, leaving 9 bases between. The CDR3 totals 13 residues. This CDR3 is CSAFRTSTDTQYF. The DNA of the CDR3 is TGCAGTGCTTTCCGGACTAGCACAGATACGCAGTATTTT.

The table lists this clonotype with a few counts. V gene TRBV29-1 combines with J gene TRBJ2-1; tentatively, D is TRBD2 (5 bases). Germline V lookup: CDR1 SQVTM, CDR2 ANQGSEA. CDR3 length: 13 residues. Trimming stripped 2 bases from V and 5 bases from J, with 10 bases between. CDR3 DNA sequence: TGCAGCGTTGAATGGGAGTCCCACAATGAGCAGTTCTTC. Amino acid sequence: CSVEWESHNEQFF.

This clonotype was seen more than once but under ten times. The CDR3 bases are TGCAGTACACGGGAGTATGGGCATGAGCAGTTCTTC. Protein sequence: CSTREYGHEQFF. The rearrangement uses TRBV20-1 and TRBJ2-1; the D gene is possibly TRBD2 (6 bases). V lost 8 bases and J 8 bases, leaving 16 bases between the germline ends. Germline V gene sequence: CDR1 DFQATT, CDR2 SNEGSKA (reference sequence). The CDR3 totals 12 residues.

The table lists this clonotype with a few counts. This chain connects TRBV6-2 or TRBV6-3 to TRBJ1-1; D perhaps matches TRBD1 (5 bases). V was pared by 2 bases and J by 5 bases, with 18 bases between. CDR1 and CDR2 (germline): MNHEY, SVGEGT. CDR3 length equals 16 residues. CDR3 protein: CASSYPRDLRGTEAFF. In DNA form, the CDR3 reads TGTGCCAGCAGTTACCCGAGGGACCTAAGAGGGACTGAAGCTTTCTTT.

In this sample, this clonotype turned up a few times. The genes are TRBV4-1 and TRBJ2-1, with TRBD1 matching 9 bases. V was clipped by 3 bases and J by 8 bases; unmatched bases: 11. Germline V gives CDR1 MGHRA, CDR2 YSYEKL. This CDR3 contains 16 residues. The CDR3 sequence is CASSHFPGQGTDEQFF. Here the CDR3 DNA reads TGCGCCAGCAGCCATTTCCCAGGACAGGGGACGGATGAGCAGTTCTTC.

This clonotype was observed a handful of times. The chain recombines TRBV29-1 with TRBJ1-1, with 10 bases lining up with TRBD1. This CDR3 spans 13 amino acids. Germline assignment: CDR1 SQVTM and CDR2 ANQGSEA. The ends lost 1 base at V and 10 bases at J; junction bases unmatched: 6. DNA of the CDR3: TGCAGCGTTGAAGTTGGGACAGGGGTAAGAGCTTTCTTT. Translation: CSVEVGTGVRAFF. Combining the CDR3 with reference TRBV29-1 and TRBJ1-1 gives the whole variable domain SAVISQKPSRDICQRGTSLTIQCQVDSQVTMMFWYRQQPGQSLTLIATANQGSEATYESGFVIDKFPISRPNLTFSTLTVSNMSPEDSSIYLCSVEVGTGVRAFFGQGTRLTVV.

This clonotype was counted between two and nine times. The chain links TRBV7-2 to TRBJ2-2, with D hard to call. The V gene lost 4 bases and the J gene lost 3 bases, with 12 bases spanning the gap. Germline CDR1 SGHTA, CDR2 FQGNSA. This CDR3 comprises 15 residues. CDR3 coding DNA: TGTGCCAGCAGCTCGACCGGGTTAGACACCGGGGAGCTGTTTTTT. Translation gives CASSSTGLDTGELFF.

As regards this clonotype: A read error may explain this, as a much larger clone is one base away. The CDR3 DNA is TGTGCCATCGGGCCCGGGACTAGCGGCACAGATACGCAGTATTTT. Residues: CAIGPGTSGTDTQYF. This rearrangement joins TRBV10-3 to TRBJ2-3, with 10 bases aligning to TRBD2. From germline, CDR1 is ENHRY and CDR2 SYGVKD. The CDR3 consists of 15 residues. V lost 8 bases to trimming and J lost 1 base; unmatched junction nucleotides: 6.

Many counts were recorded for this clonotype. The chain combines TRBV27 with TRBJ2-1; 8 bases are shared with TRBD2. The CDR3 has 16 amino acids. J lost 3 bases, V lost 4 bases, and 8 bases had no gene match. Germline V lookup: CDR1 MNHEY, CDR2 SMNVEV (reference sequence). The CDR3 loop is CASSSLAGGGYNEQFF. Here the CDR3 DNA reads TGTGCCAGCAGTTCCCTAGCGGGCGGGGGCTACAATGAGCAGTTCTTC.

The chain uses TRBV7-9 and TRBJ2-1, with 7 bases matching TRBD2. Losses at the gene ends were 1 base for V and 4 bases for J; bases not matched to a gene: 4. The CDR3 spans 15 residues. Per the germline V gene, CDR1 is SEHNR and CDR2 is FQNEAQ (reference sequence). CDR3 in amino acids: CASSLVSGPYNEQFF. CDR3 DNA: TGTGCCAGCAGCTTAGTTAGCGGGCCTTACAATGAGCAGTTCTTC.

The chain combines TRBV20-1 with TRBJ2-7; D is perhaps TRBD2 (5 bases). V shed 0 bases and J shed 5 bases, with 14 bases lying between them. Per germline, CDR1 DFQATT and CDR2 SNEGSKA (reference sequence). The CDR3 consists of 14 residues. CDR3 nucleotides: TGCAGTGCTAGAGATTCTAGTGGGAGCCACGAGCAGTACTTC. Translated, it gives CSARDSSGSHEQYF.

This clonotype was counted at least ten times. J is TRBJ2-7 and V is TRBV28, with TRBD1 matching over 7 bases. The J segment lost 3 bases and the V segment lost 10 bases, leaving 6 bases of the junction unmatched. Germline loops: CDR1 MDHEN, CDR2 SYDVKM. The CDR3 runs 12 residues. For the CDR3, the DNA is TGTGCCACCCGACAGGGAGACTACGAGCAGTACTTC. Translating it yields CATRQGDYEQYF. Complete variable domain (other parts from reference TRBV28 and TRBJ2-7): DVKVTQSSRYLVKRTGEKVFLECVQDMDHENMFWYRQDPGLGLRLIYFSYDVKMKEKGDIPEGYSVSREKKERFSLILESASTNQTSMYLCATRQGDYEQYFGPGTRLTVT.

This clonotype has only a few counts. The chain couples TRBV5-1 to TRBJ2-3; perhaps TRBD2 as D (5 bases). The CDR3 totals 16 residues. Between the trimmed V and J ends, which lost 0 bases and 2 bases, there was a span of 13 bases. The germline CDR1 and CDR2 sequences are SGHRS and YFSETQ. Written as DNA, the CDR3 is TGCGCCAGCAGCTTGGTTCAGAGCGGCATCACAGATACGCAGTATTTT. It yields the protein CASSLVQSGITDTQYF. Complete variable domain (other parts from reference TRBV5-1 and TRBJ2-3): KAGVTQTPRYLIKTRGQQVTLSCSPISGHRSVSWYQQTPGQGLQFLFEYFSETQRNKGNFPGRFSGRQFSNSRSEMNVSTLELGDSALYLCASSLVQSGITDTQYFGPGTRLTVL.

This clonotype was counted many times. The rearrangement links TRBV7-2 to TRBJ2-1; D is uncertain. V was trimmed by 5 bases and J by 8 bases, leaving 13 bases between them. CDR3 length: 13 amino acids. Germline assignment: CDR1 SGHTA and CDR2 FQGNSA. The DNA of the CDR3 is TGTGCCAGCAGCCCCCAAGGTCTGGATGAGCAGTTCTTC. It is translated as CASSPQGLDEQFF.

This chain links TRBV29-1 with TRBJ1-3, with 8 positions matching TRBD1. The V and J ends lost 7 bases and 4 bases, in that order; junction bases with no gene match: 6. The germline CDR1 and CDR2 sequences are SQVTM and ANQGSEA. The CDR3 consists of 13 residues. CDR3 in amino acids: CSGVGQGGNTIYF. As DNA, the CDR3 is TGCAGCGGGGTTGGACAGGGAGGAAACACCATATATTTT. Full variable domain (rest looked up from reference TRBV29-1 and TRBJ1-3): SAVISQKPSRDICQRGTSLTIQCQVDSQVTMMFWYRQQPGQSLTLIATANQGSEATYESGFVIDKFPISRPNLTFSTLTVSNMSPEDSSIYLCSGVGQGGNTIYFGEGSWLTVV.

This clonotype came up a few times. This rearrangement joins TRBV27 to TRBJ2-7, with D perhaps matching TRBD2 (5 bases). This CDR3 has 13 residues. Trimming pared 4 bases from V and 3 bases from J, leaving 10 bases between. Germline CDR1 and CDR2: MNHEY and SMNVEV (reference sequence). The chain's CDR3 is CASSSSRGYEQYF. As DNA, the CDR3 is TGTGCCAGCAGTTCCTCCCGGGGCTACGAGCAGTACTTC.

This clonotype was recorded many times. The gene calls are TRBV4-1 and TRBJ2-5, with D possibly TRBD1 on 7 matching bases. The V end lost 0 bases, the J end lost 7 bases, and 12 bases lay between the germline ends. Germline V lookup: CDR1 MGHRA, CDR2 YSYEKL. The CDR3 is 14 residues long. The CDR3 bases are TGCGCCAGCAGCCAAGATGGAGGGGGCTGGACCCAGTACTTC. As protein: CASSQDGGGWTQYF.

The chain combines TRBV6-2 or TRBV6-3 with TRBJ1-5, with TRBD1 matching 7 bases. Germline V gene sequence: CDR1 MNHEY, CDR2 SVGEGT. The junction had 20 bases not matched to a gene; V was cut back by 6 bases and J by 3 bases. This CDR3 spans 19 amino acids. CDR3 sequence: CASSLPSSYGTVYNQPQHF. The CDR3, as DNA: TGTGCCAGCAGCTTGCCATCCTCGTACGGGACAGTTTACAATCAGCCCCAGCATTTT.

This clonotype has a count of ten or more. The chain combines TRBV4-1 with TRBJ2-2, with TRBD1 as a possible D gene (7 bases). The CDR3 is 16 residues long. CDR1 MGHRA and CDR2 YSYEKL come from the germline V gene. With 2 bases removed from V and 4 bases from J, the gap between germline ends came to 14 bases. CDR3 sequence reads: CASSQFGQGGTGELFF. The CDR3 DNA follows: TGCGCCAGCAGCCAATTTGGTCAGGGGGGCACCGGGGAGCTGTTTTTT.

The CDR3 protein is CASSQEVGLGQPQHF. The CDR3 DNA is TGTGCCAGCAGCCAAGAGGTAGGGCTTGGCCAGCCCCAGCATTTT. The chain is built from TRBV3-1 and TRBJ1-5; D is ambiguous. This CDR3 spans 15 amino acids. V was pared by 0 bases and J by 7 bases, with 13 bases between. Germline CDR1 is LGHDT and CDR2 is YNNKEL (reference sequence).